This TCR beta chain comes out of a study of beta chain features in type 1 diabetes. Every isolated RNA sample was fully reverse transcribed, so sequencing captured expressed TCRB transcripts. Profiled with immunoSEQ multiplex PCR; TCRdb holds only in-frame clones, not every one. This sample carries approximately 84,000 clones, 30% to 35% of them seen once, and the ten largest clones take about 0.5%. The CDR3 consists of 14 residues. Germline CDR1 is MDHEN and CDR2 is SYDVKM. Trimming stripped 2 bases from V and 1 base from J, with 8 bases between. Cells sorted by CD45RO/CCR7/CD25/CD127/CD95/CD27 comprised CD4+ naive, central memory, regulatory and stem cell-like memory cells.

The sequencing input was stem cell memory CD4+ T cells from blood. This clonotype was obtained from a woman aged 18-29 years in good health. The rearrangement links TRBV28 to TRBJ1-2; D possibly corresponds to TRBD1 (5 bases). The CDR3 DNA reads as TGTGCCAGCAGTTTAGGGGCTATTAACTATGGCTACACCTTC. Amino acids: CASSLGAINYGYTF.